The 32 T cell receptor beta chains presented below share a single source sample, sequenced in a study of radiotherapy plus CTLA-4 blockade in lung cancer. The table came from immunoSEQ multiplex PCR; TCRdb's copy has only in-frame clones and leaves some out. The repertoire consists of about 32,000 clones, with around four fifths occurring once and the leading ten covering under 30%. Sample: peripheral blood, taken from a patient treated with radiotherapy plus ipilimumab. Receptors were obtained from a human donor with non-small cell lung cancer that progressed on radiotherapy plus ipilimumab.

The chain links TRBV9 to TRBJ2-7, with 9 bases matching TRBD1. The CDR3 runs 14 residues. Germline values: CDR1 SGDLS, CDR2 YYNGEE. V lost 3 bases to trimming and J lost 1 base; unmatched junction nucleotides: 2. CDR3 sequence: CASSEQGASYEQYF. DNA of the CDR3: TGTGCCAGCAGCGAACAGGGGGCGTCCTACGAGCAGTACTTC.

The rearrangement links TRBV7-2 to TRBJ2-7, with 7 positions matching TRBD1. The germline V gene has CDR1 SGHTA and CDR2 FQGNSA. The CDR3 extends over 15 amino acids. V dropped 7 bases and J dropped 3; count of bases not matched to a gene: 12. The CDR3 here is CASTFLRDSLYEQYF. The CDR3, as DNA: TGTGCCAGCACCTTTCTCCGGGACAGTCTCTACGAGCAGTACTTC.

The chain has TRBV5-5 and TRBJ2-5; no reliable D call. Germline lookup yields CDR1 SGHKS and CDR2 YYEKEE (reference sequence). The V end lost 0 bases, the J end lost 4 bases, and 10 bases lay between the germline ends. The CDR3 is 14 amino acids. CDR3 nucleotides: TGTGCCAGCAGCTTGGTCCCCTCCGGAGAGACCCAGTACTTC. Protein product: CASSLVPSGETQYF. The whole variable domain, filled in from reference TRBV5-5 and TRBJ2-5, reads DAGVTQSPTHLIKTRGQQVTLRCSPISGHKSVSWYQQVLGQGPQFIFQYYEKEERGRGNFPDRFSARQFPNYSSELNVNALLLGDSALYLCASSLVPSGETQYFGPGTRLLVL.

CDR3 in DNA: TGTGCCAGTAGTATTGAGGGACTACAGGGTGAAGCTTTCTTT. It encodes CASSIEGLQGEAFF. The J gene is TRBJ1-1, the V gene TRBV19, with D perhaps TRBD1 (6 bases). The CDR3 spans 14 residues. The V end was cut by 3 bases, the J end by 7 bases, with 15 bases between. Germline V gene data show CDR1 as LNHDA and CDR2 as SQIVND (reference sequence).

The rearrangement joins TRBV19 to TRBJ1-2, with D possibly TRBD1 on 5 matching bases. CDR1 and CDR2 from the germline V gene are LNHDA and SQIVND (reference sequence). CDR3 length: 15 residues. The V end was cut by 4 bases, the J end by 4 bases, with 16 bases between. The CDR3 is CASSTTWGQGYGYTF. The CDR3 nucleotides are TGTGCCAGTAGTACAACCTGGGGCCAAGGCTATGGCTACACCTTC.

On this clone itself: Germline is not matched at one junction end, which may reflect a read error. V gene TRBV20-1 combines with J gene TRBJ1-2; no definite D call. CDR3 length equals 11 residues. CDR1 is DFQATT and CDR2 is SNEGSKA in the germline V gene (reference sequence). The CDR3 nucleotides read TGTAGCAGGAGGCCTTCCTATGGCTACACCTTC. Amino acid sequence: CSRRPSYGYTF.

The CDR3: CASSLDWAGGLFF. In DNA, the CDR3 is TGTGCCAGCAGCTTAGACTGGGCGGGAGGGCTGTTTTTT. The chain links TRBV7-2 to TRBJ2-2; TRBD2 matches 8 bases. The CDR3 sequence is 13 residues long. J was trimmed by 13 bases and V by 1 base; bases with no gene match: 5. Germline assignment: CDR1 SGHTA and CDR2 FQGNSA. The complete variable domain, with remaining parts taken from reference TRBV7-2 and TRBJ2-2, reads GAGVSQSPSNKVTEKGKDVELRCDPISGHTALYWYRQSLGQGLEFLIYFQGNSAPDKSGLPSDRFSAERTGGSVSTLTIQRTQQEDSAVYLCASSLDWAGGLFFGEGSRLTVL.

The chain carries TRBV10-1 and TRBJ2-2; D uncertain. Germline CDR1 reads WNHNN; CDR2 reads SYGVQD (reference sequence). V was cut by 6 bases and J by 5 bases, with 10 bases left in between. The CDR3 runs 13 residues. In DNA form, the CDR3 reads TGCGCCAGCAGAGCAGACGGGACCGGGGAGCTGTTTTTT. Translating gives CASRADGTGELFF.

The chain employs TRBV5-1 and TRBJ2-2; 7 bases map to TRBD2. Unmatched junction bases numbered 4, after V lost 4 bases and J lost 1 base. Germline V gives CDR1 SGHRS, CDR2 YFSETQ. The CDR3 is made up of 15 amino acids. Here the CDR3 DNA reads TGCGCCAGCAGCCGCGGGGGTGTGAACACCGGGGAGCTGTTTTTT. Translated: CASSRGGVNTGELFF.

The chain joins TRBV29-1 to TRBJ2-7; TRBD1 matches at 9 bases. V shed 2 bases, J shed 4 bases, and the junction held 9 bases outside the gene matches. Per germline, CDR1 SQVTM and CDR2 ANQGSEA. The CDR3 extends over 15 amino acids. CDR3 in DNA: TGCAGCGTTGAACTCGTCGAACAGGGGGCGTACGAGCAGTACTTC. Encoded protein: CSVELVEQGAYEQYF.

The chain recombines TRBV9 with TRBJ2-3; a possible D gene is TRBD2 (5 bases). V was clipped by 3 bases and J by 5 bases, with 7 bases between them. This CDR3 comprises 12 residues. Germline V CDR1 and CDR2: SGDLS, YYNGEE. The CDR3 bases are TGTGCCAGCAGCGGAGGGTTAGATACGCAGTATTTT. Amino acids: CASSGGLDTQYF.

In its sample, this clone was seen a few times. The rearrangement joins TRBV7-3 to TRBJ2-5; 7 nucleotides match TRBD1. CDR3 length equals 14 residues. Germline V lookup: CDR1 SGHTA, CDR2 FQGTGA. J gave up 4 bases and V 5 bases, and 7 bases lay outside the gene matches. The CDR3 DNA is TGTGCCAGCAGCAAAACAGGGGTGGGAGAGACCCAGTACTTC. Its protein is CASSKTGVGETQYF.

CDR3 amino acids: CASSQDSGSYQPQHF. As DNA, the CDR3 is TGTGCCAGCAGCCAAGATTCGGGTTCGTATCAGCCCCAGCATTTT. The chain combines TRBV4-2 with TRBJ1-5; no clear D. V was shortened by 0 bases and J by 5 bases, with 11 bases between the two germline ends. The CDR3 is made up of 15 amino acids. CDR1 and CDR2 (germline): LGHNA, YNFKEQ.

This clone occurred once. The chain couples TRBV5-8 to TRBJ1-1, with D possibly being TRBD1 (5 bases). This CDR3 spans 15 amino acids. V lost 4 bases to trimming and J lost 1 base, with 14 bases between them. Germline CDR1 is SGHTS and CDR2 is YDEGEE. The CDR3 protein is CASSLLGGKNTEAFF. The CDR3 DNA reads TGTGCCAGCAGCCTACTGGGGGGTAAGAACACTGAAGCTTTCTTT.

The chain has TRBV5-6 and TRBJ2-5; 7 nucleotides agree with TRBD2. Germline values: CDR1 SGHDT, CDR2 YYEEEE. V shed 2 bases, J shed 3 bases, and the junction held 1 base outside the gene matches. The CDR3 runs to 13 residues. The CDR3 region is CASSFLAEETQYF. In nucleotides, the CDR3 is TGTGCCAGCAGCTTCCTAGCGGAAGAGACCCAGTACTTC.

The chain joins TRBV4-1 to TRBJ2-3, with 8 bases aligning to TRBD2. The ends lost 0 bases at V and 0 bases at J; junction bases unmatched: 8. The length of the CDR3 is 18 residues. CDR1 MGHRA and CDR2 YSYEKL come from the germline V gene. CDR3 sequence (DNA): TGCGCCAGCAGCCAAGATGTTGGGCAGCGGGGGAGCACAGATACGCAGTATTTT. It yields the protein CASSQDVGQRGSTDTQYF.

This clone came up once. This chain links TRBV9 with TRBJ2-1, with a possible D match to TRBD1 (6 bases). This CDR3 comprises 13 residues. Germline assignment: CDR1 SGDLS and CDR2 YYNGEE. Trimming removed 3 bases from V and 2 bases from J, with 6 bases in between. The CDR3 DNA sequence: TGTGCCAGCAGCGCAGGGGCCTACAATGAGCAGTTCTTC. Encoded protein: CASSAGAYNEQFF. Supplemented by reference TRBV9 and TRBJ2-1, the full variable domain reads DSGVTQTPKHLITATGQRVTLRCSPRSGDLSVYWYQQSLDQGLQFLIQYYNGEERAKGNILERFSAQQFPDLHSELNLSSLELGDSALYFCASSAGAYNEQFFGPGTRLTVL.

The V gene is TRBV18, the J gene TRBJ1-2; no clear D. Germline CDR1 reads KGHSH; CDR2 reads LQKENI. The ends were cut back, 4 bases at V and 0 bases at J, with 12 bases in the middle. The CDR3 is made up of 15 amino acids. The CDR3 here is CASSRGFTTNYGYTF. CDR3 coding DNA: TGTGCCAGCTCACGAGGATTTACTACTAACTATGGCTACACCTTC.

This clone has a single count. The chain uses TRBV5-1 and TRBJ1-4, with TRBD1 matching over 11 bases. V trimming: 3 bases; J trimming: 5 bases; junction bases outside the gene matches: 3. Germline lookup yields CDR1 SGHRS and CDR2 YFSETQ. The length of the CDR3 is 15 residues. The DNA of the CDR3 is TGCGCCAGCAGCTGGGGGACAGGGGGGAATGAAAAACTGTTTTTT. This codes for CASSWGTGGNEKLFF.

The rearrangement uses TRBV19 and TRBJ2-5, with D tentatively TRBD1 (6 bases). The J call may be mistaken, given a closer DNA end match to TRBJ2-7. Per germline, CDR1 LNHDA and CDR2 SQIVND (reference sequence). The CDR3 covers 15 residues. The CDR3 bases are TGTGCCAGTAGCTCCGGGACACTGAACCCCTACGAGCAGTACTTC. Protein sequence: CASSSGTLNPYEQYF.

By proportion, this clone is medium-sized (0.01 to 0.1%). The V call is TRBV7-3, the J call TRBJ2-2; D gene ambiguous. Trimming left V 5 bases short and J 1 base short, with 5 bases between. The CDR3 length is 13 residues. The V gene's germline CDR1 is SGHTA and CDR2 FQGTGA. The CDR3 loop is CASSPQNTGELFF. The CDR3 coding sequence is TGTGCCAGCAGCCCCCAGAACACCGGGGAGCTGTTTTTT.

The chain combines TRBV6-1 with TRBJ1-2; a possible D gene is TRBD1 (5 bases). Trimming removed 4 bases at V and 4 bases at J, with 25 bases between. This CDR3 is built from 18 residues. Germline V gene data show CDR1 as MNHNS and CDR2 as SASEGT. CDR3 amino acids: CASSVGSLQVPLPYGYTF. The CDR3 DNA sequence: TGTGCCAGCAGTGTTGGCTCTCTACAGGTCCCCCTACCCTATGGCTACACCTTC.

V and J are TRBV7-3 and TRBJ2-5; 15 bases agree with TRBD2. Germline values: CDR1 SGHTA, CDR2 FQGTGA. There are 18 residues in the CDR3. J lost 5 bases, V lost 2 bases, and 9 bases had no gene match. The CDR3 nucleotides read TGTGCCAGCAGCTTACAACCGGGACTAGCGGGGGGAAGGGAGACCCAGTACTTC. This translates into CASSLQPGLAGGRETQYF.

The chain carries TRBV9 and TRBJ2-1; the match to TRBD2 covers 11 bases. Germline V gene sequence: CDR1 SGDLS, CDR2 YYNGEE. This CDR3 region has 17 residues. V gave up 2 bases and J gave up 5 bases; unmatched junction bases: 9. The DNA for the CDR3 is TGTGCCAGCAGCGTTCCTCTAGCGGGGGGAGGGAACAATGAGCAGTTCTTC. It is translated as CASSVPLAGGGNNEQFF.

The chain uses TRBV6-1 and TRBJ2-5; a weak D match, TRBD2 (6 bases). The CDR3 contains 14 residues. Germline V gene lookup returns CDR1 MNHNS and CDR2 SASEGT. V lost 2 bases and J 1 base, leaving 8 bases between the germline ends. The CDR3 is CASSETGGQETQYF. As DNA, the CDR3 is TGTGCCAGCAGTGAAACCGGGGGCCAAGAGACCCAGTACTTC.

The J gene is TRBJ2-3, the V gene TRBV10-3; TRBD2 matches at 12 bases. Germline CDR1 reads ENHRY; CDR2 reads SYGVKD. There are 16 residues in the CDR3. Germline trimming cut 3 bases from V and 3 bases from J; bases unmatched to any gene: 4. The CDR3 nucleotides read TGTGCCATCAGTGAACTAGCGGGGGGCTCAACAGATACGCAGTATTTT. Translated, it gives CAISELAGGSTDTQYF.

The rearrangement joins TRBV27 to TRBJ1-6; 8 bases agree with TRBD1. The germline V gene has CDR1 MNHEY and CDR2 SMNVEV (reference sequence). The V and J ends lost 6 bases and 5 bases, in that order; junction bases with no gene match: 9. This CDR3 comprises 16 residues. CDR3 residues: CASRRTRDRNNSPLHF. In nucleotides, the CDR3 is TGTGCCAGCAGGAGAACCCGGGACAGGAATAATTCACCCCTCCACTTT.

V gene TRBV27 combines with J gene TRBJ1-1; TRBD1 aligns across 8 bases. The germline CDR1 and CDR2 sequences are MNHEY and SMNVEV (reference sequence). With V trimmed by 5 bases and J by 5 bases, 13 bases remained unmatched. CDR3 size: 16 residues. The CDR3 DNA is TGTGCCAGCAGTCAATCCCAGGGGGCTTACGGGACTGAAGCTTTCTTT. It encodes CASSQSQGAYGTEAFF.

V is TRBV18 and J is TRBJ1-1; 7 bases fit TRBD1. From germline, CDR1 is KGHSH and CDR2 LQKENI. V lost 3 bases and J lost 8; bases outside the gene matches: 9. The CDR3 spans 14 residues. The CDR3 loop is CASSPIDREAEAFF. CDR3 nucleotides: TGTGCCAGCTCACCTATTGACAGGGAGGCCGAAGCTTTCTTT.

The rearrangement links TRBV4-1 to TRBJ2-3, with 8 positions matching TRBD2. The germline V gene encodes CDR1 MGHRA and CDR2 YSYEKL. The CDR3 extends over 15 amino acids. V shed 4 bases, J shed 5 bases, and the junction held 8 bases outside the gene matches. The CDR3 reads CASSLSAGGRDTQYF. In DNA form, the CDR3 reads TGCGCCAGCAGCCTTTCGGCGGGGGGCAGAGATACGCAGTATTTT.

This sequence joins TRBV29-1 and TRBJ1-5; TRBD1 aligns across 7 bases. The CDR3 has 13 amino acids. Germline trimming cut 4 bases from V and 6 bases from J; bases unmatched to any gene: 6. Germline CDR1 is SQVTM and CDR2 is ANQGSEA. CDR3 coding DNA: TGCAGCGTTGGGGAACAGGGGACTCAGCCCCAGCATTTT. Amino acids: CSVGEQGTQPQHF.

The CDR3 DNA reads as TGCGCCAGCAGCCAAGCTTTGGTTGTCCAGGCCCACTCTGGAAACACCATATATTTT. This encodes CASSQALVVQAHSGNTIYF. The genes are TRBV4-3 and TRBJ1-3; D remains unclear. Germline values: CDR1 LGHNA, CDR2 YSLEER. Between the trimmed V and J ends, which lost 1 base and 0 bases, there was a span of 19 bases. CDR3 length: 19 residues.